The entry below gives a single TCR beta chain sequence along with its context. This sample was included in a study of blood T cell repertoires in COVID-19. Study information: COVID-19 samples collected from the United States, Italy and Spain covered acute and convalescent phases.

Methods used by the authors: By means of reference gene primer amplification, nucleated cell counts were estimated. Assay used: immunoSEQ multiplex PCR; TCRdb lists only in-frame clones, some missing. V and J calls and clone size are given by that table; D and trimming were obtained from the DNA. The sample has approximately 190,000 clones, 80% to 90% seen once. There are 17 residues in the CDR3. J is TRBJ2-1 and V is TRBV21-1; whether TRBD2, the table's D call, matches the DNA was not checked. TRBV21-1 is annotated as a pseudogene. Sequenced sample: peripheral blood. This sequence originates from a human donor in a cohort sampled during active COVID-19. The CDR3: CASSKGGLAGDYNEQFF. The CDR3 DNA is TGTGCCAGCAGCAAAGGGGGACTAGCGGGGGATTACAATGAGCAGTTCTTC.